What follows are 8 T cell receptor beta chains derived from one specimen sequenced in a study of T cell changes during pregnancy in multiple sclerosis. TCRdb's copy holds only in-frame clones and misses some; the assay was immunoSEQ multiplex PCR. The table records tens of thousands of clones, around 92% of them present only once. This sample comprised CD4+ T cells from peripheral blood mononuclear cells, obtained after pregnancy. The receptors come from a female donor with multiple sclerosis, enrolled in a pregnancy study.

The chain uses TRBV25-1 and TRBJ2-7, with 9 bases aligning to TRBD2. The junction had 9 bases not matched to a gene; V was cut back by 6 bases and J by 6 bases. The CDR3 sequence is 14 residues long. In germline, CDR1 is MGHDK, CDR2 SYGVNS. The CDR3 region is CASRNSGSFSEQYF. CDR3 DNA sequence: TGTGCCAGCAGGAATAGCGGGAGTTTCTCCGAGCAGTACTTC.

The rearrangement uses TRBV11-3 and TRBJ2-5, with 8 bases lining up with TRBD1. CDR3 length: 16 amino acids. CDR1 SGHNT and CDR2 YENEEA come from the germline V gene. Losses at the gene ends were 4 bases for V and 5 bases for J; bases not matched to a gene: 12. CDR3 amino acids: CASSSNVQGAKETQYF. CDR3 in DNA: TGTGCCAGCAGCTCTAACGTGCAGGGGGCTAAGGAGACCCAGTACTTC.

A single count supports this clone. This rearrangement joins TRBV7-9 to TRBJ2-1; D might be TRBD2 (6 bases). Germline CDR1 and CDR2: SEHNR and FQNEAQ (reference sequence). This CDR3 is built from 16 residues. The ends were cut back, 2 bases at V and 3 bases at J, with 14 bases in the middle. The CDR3 protein is CASSLFSGRSYNEQFF. The CDR3 DNA follows: TGTGCCAGCAGCTTATTTTCCGGGAGAAGCTACAATGAGCAGTTCTTC.

V usage is TRBV5-4 and J usage is TRBJ1-3; D might be TRBD1 (5 bases). V was pared by 3 bases and J by 2 bases, with 9 bases between. CDR3 size: 14 residues. Germline CDR1 and CDR2: SGHNT and YYREEE (reference sequence). CDR3 in amino acids: CASSSQGTGNTIYF. The CDR3 DNA is TGTGCCAGCAGCTCCCAGGGAACTGGAAACACCATATATTTT.

This clone was detected a few times. The chain joins TRBV11-2 to TRBJ2-7, with 7 positions matching TRBD2. The CDR3 contains 15 residues. The J segment lost 1 base and the V segment lost 3 bases, leaving 6 bases of the junction unmatched. CDR1 and CDR2 (germline): SGHAT, FQNNGV. As DNA, the CDR3 is TGTGCCAGCAGCTTGGGCACTAGCGCTTCCTACGAGCAGTACTTC. Protein product: CASSLGTSASYEQYF. The entire variable domain, with the rest obtained from reference TRBV11-2 and TRBJ2-7, is as follows: EAGVAQSPRYKIIEKRQSVAFWCNPISGHATLYWYQQILGQGPKLLIQFQNNGVVDDSQLPKDRFSAERLKGVDSTLKIQPAKLEDSAVYLCASSLGTSASYEQYFGPGTRLTVT.

CDR3 amino acids: CASSAGMTGRYGYTF. The CDR3 DNA follows: TGTGCCAGCAGTGCGGGGATGACAGGGCGCTATGGCTACACCTTC. The rearrangement uses TRBV2 and TRBJ1-2; TRBD1 aligns across 7 bases. The ends lost 4 bases at V and 4 bases at J; junction bases unmatched: 9. Per the germline V gene, CDR1 is SNHLY and CDR2 is FYNNEI. The CDR3 runs 15 residues.

This chain joins TRBV11-3 and TRBJ1-4; 9 bases fit TRBD1. The germline gives CDR1 SGHNT, CDR2 YENEEA. The CDR3 contains 15 residues. J gave up 4 bases and V 5 bases, and 5 bases lay outside the gene matches. In DNA form, the CDR3 reads TGTGCCAGCAGCCGCGGACAGGGGCTTAATGAAAAACTGTTTTTT. This translates into CASSRGQGLNEKLFF. The full variable domain, in which reference TRBV11-3 and TRBJ1-4 provide the parts outside the CDR3, is EAGVVQSPRYKIIEKKQPVAFWCNPISGHNTLYWYLQNLGQGPELLIRYENEEAVDDSQLPKDRFSAERLKGVDSTLKIQPAELGDSAVYLCASSRGQGLNEKLFFGSGTQLSVL.

This clone was recorded once. The rearrangement joins TRBV11-3 to TRBJ2-5; 13 bases are a match to TRBD2. Germline CDR1 and CDR2: SGHNT and YENEEA. The CDR3 consists of 17 residues. Trimming at V came to 3 bases and at J to 0 bases, leaving 4 bases not matched to a gene. Here the CDR3 DNA reads TGTGCCAGCAGCTTGGGACTAGCGGGAACATACCAAGAGACCCAGTACTTC. Its protein product is CASSLGLAGTYQETQYF.